This is a list of T cell receptor beta chains from one sample in a study of T-cell reconstitution after alpha-beta-depleted transplantation in children. MiXCR, run by TCRdb on the PCR reads, gives a single entry per CDR3 protein. The table lists 500,000 to 600,000 distinct CDR3 sequences, 15% to 20% of them singletons. The specimen comprised PBMCs from the stem cell graft donor, sampled from the stem cell graft. Receptor source: a human donor who donated a stem cell graft to a child with acute lymphoblastic leukemia. Each CDR3 is given with its conserved first and last residue. A D gene is named only where the DNA matches it firmly. The size of a clone is reported for some rows only, either as once, few or many, or as a class for expanded clones.

TRBJ2-7 TRBV20-1 once NA TGCAGTGCTTCGATAGCGTACGAGCAGTACTTC CSASIAYEQYF
TRBJ1-1 TRBV28 NA NA TGTGCCAGCGGCAGACTCACGGGGGTTGAAGCTTTCTTT CASGRLTGVEAFF
TRBJ2-1 TRBV11-1 few TRBD2 TGTGCCAGCAGCTCCTGGACTAGCGGCTATCAAAGCTCCTACAATGAGCAGTTCTTC CASSSWTSGYQSSYNEQFF
TRBJ1-2 TRBV5-1 NA TRBD1 TGCGCCAGCAGCTTCACAGGGGGTACTGGCTACACCTTC CASSFTGGTGYTF
TRBJ2-1 TRBV5-1 NA NA TGCGCCAGCGTACGGGGGAATGAGCAGTTCTTC CASVRGNEQFF
TRBJ2-5 TRBV4-1 NA TRBD1 TGCGCCAGCAGTCACCGAGGACAGGCGGATGGAGAGACCCAGTACTTC CASSHRGQADGETQYF
TRBJ2-7 TRBV5-4 few TRBD2 TGTGCCAGCAGCTTGGTTTCGAGCGGGGCCTACGAGCAGTACTTC CASSLVSSGAYEQYF
TRBJ2-7 TRBV9 few TRBD2 TGTGCCAGCAGCGCGGCAGCGGGAGGTATCTACGAGCAGTACTTC CASSAAAGGIYEQYF
TRBJ2-1 TRBV20-1 NA NA TGCAGTGTTGCCCCGGGAGACGGGAATGAGCAGTTCTTC CSVAPGDGNEQFF
TRBJ2-7 TRBV20-1 few TRBD2 TGCAGTGCTTCCTCCGATAGCGGGCAGATTCCCTACGAGCAGTACTTC CSASSDSGQIPYEQYF